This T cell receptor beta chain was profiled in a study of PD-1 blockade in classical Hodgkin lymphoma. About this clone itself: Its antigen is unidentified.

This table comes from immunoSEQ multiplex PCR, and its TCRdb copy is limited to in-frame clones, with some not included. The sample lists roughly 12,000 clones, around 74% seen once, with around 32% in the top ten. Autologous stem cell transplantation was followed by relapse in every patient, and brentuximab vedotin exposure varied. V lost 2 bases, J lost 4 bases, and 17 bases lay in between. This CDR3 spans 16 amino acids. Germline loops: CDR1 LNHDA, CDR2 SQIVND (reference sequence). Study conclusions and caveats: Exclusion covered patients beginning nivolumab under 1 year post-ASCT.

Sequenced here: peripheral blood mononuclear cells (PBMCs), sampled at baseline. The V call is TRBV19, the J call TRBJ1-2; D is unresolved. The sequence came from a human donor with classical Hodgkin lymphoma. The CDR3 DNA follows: TGTGCCAGTAGTATACTTCGGGGAACCCCCCCCTATGGCTACACCTTC. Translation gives CASSILRGTPPYGYTF.